This T cell receptor (beta chain) was sequenced during a study of cytomegalovirus exposure and HLA in healthy donors. Study at large: Of the donors genotyped, several hundred in all, about 80% fell in the Caucasian-associated ancestry cluster. Points from the study as a whole: With high specificity and sensitivity, the classifier reportedly diagnosed cytomegalovirus status.

Trimming removed 4 bases from V and 1 base from J, with 9 bases in between. Germline V gives CDR1 SGHNT, CDR2 YYREEE (reference sequence). The CDR3 consists of 13 residues. With regard to this clone: Its specificity is not known.

Amplification used 60 Vbeta primers and 13 Jbeta primers. Assay used: immunoSEQ multiplex PCR; TCRdb lists only in-frame clones, some missing. This sample has 35,000 to 40,000 clones, with about 67% found just once. The V call is TRBV5-4, the J call TRBJ2-7; D gene ambiguous. The specimen was PBMCs. The TCR was taken from a man under 40 in good health and CMV-seronegative. CDR3 loop: CASSLPQSYEQYF. In DNA, the CDR3 is TGTGCCAGCAGCCTACCGCAATCCTACGAGCAGTACTTC.